The present T cell receptor (beta chain) was sequenced within a study of T cell changes during pregnancy in multiple sclerosis. The CDR3 runs 14 residues. CDR1 is SEHNR and CDR2 is FQNEAQ in the germline V gene (reference sequence). V shed 3 bases, J shed 6 bases, and the junction held 2 bases outside the gene matches. The table came from immunoSEQ multiplex PCR; TCRdb's copy has only in-frame clones and leaves some out. In the table there are tens of thousands of clones, 90% of which are singletons. The input for sequencing was peripheral blood, taken in the first trimester of pregnancy. V and J are TRBV7-9 and TRBJ1-6; 7 bases map to TRBD1. The TCR was taken from a female donor in good health, enrolled as a control in a pregnancy study. CDR3: CASSLGDSNSPLHF. CDR3 bases: TGTGCCAGCAGCTTGGGGGACAGTAATTCACCCCTCCACTTT.